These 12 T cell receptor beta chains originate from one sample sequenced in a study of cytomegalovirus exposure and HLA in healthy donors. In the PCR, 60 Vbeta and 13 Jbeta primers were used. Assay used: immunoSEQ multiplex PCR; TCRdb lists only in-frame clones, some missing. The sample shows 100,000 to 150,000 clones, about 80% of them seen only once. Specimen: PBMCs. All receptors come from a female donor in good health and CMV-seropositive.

For the CDR3, the DNA is TGTGCCAGCAGCAAACGGGGTGTCGGGGGAAACAATGAGCAGTTCTTC. Encoded protein: CASSKRGVGGNNEQFF. The rearrangement joins TRBV11-2 to TRBJ2-1; tentatively, D is TRBD2 (6 bases). Germline assignment: CDR1 SGHAT and CDR2 FQNNGV. Trimming left V 5 bases short and J 5 bases short, with 19 bases between. The CDR3 has 16 amino acids.

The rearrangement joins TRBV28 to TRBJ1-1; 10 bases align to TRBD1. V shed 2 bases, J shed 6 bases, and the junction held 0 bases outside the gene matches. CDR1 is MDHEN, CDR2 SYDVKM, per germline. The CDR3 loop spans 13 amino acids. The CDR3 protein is CASSLGTGAEAFF. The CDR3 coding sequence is TGTGCCAGCAGTTTAGGGACAGGGGCTGAAGCTTTCTTT.

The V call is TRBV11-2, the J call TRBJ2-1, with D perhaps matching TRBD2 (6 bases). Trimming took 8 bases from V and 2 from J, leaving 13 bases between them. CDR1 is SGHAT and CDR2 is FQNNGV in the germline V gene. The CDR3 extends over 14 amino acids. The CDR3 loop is CASETGGTYNEQFF. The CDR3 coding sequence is TGTGCCAGCGAAACTGGGGGGACCTACAATGAGCAGTTCTTC. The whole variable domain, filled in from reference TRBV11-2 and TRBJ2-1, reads EAGVAQSPRYKIIEKRQSVAFWCNPISGHATLYWYQQILGQGPKLLIQFQNNGVVDDSQLPKDRFSAERLKGVDSTLKIQPAKLEDSAVYLCASETGGTYNEQFFGPGTRLTVL.

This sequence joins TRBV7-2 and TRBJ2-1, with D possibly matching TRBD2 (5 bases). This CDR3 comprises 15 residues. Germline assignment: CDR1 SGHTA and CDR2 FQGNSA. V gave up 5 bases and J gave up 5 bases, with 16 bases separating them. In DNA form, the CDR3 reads TGTGCCAGCAGCGGGTTTGGACTCGTGGACAATGAGCAGTTCTTC. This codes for CASSGFGLVDNEQFF.

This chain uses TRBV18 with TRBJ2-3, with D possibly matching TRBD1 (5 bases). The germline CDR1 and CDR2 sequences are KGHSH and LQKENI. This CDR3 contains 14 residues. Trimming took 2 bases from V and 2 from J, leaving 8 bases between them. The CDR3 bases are TGTGCCAGCTCACCAATACAGGTCACAGATACGCAGTATTTT. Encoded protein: CASSPIQVTDTQYF.

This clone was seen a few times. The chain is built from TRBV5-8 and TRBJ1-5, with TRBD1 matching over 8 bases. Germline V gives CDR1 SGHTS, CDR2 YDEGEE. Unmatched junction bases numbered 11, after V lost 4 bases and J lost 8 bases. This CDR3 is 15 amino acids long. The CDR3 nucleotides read TGTGCCAGCAGCCCGTTCCTGGCAGGGGGCGAGCCCCAGCATTTT. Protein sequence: CASSPFLAGGEPQHF.

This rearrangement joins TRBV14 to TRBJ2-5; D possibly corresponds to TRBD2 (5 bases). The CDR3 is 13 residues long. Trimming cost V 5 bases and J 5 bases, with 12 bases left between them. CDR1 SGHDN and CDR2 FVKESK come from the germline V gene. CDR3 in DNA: TGTGCCAGCAGCGCCCGGACGGGGGAGACCCAGTACTTC. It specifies CASSARTGETQYF.

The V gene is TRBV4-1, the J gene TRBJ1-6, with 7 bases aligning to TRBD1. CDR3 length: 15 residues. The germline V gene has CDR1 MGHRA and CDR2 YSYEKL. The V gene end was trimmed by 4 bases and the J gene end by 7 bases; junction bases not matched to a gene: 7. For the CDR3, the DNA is TGCGCCAGCAGCCTCGCCGGGACAGAGAATTCACCCCTCCACTTT. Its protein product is CASSLAGTENSPLHF.

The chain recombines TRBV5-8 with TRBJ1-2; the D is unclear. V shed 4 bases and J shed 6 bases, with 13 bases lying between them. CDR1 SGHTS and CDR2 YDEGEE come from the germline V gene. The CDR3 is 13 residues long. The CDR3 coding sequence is TGTGCCAGCAGCGTAAACAAAGCGGATGGCTACACCTTC. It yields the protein CASSVNKADGYTF.

CDR3 sequence (DNA): TGTGCCAGCAGCCGCCGGGACACCGCTAATGAAAAACTGTTTTTT. This gives the protein CASSRRDTANEKLFF. The chain combines TRBV7-9 with TRBJ1-4; TRBD1 is a possible D gene (6 bases). CDR3 length: 15 amino acids. V gave up 5 bases and J gave up 3 bases, with 13 bases separating them. Looked up from germline, CDR1 is SEHNR and CDR2 is FQNEAQ (reference sequence).

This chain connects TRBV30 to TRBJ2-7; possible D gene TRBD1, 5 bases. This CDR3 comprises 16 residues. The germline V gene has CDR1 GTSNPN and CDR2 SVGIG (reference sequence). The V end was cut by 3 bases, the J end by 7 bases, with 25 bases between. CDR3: CAWRPNPGYRLGEQYF. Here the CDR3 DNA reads TGTGCCTGGAGACCGAACCCAGGGTATCGCCTTGGGGAGCAGTACTTC.

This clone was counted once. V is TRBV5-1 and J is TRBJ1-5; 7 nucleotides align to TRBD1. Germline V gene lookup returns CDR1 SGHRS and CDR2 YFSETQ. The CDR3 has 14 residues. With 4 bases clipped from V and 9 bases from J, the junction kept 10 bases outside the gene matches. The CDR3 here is CASSQEGTAGPQHF. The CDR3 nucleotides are TGCGCCAGCAGCCAGGAAGGGACAGCCGGGCCCCAGCATTTT.